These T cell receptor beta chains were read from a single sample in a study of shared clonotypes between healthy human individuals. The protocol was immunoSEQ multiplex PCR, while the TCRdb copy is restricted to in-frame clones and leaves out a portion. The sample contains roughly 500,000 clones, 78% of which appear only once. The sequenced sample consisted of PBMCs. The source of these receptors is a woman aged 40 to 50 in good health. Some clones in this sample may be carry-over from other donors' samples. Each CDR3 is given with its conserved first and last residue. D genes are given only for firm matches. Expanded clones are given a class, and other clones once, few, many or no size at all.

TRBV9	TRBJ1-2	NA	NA	CASGETATGSYTF	TGTGCCAGCGGAGAGACGGCCACGGGGAGCTACACCTTC
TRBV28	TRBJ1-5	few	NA	CASSARVGNQPQHF	TGTGCCAGCAGTGCCAGAGTCGGCAATCAGCCCCAGCATTTT
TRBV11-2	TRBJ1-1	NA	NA	CASSLDRDTEAFF	TGTGCCAGCAGCTTAGACAGGGATACTGAAGCTTTCTTT
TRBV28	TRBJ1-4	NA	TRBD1	CASSSGGGQGNEKLFF	TGTGCCAGCAGTTCCGGGGGGGGACAGGGGAATGAAAAACTGTTTTTT
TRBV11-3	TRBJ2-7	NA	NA	CASSHQFHSYEQYF	TGTGCCAGCAGCCACCAGTTCCACTCCTACGAGCAGTACTTC
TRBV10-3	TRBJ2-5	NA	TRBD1	CAISATGALGTQYF	TGTGCCATCAGTGCAACAGGGGCTCTGGGGACCCAGTACTTC
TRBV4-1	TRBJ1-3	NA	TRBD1	CASSQDGAGQGDGNTIYF	TGCGCCAGCAGCCAAGATGGGGCCGGACAGGGGGATGGAAACACCATATATTTT
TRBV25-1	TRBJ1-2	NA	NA	CASSEAPGTGSFGYTF	TGTGCCAGCAGTGAAGCGCCCGGCACAGGTTCGTTTGGCTACACCTTC
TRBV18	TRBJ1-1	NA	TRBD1	CASSPPSQGRRTEAFF	TGTGCCAGCTCACCACCTTCACAGGGGCGGAGGACTGAAGCTTTCTTT
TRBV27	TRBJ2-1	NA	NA	CASSIGSRNEQFF	TGTGCCAGCAGTATAGGTAGCCGCAATGAGCAGTTCTTC
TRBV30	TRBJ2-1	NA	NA	CAWSVGLPHNEQFF	TGTGCCTGGAGTGTGGGTCTTCCACACAATGAGCAGTTCTTC
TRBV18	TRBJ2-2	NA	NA	CASSPRRLQKTQGETGELFF	TGTGCCAGCTCACCACGGCGGCTCCAAAAAACCCAGGGAGAGACCGGGGAGCTGTTTTTT
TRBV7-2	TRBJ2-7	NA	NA	CASSLNLRSEQYF	TGTGCCAGCAGCTTAAACCTCCGCTCCGAGCAGTACTTC
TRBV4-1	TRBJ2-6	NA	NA	CASSQVAWVFSGANVLTF	TGCGCCAGCAGCCAAGTTGCCTGGGTTTTCTCTGGGGCCAACGTCCTGACTTTC
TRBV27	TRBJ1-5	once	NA	CASSLNRGQPQHF	TGTGCCAGCAGTTTGAACAGAGGTCAGCCCCAGCATTTT
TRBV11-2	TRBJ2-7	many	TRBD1	CASSLFGQVTSYEQYF	TGTGCCAGCAGCTTATTCGGACAGGTTACCTCCTACGAGCAGTACTTC
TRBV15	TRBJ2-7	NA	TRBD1	CATSETGGLYEQYF	TGTGCCACCAGCGAGACAGGGGGCCTGTACGAGCAGTACTTC
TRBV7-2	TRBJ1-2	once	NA	CASSLARVGDGYTF	TGTGCCAGCAGCCTCGCCCGAGTGGGGGATGGCTACACCTTC
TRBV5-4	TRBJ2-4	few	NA	CASSFGGLGENIQYF	TGTGCCAGCAGCTTTGGAGGGTTGGGCGAAAACATTCAGTACTTC
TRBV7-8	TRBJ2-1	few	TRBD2	CASSLSSGRAGNEQFF	TGTGCCAGCAGCCTCTCAAGCGGGAGGGCCGGGAATGAGCAGTTCTTC
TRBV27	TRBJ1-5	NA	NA	CASSLEYTQPQHF	TGTGCCAGCAGTTTAGAGTATACGCAGCCCCAGCATTTT
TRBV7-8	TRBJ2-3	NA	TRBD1	CASSLGGQGDTQYF	TGTGCCAGCAGCTTAGGGGGACAGGGAGATACGCAGTATTTT
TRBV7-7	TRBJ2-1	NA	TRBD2	CASSPGTSPYNEQFF	TGTGCTAGCAGCCCAGGGACTAGCCCTTACAATGAGCAGTTCTTC
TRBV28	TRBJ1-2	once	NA	CASSTPDGNYGYTF	TGTGCCAGCAGTACCCCGGACGGAAACTATGGCTACACCTTC
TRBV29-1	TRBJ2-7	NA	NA	CSVALGLSAYEQYF	TGCAGCGTTGCCCTGGGACTCTCCGCCTACGAGCAGTACTTC
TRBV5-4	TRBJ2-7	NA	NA	CASSAPMHSYEQYF	TGTGCCAGCAGCGCTCCGATGCATTCCTACGAGCAGTACTTC
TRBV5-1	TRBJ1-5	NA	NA	CASSLVGGGGNQPQHF	TGCGCCAGCAGCTTGGTTGGAGGAGGGGGCAATCAGCCCCAGCATTTT
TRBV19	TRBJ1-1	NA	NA	CASRVQTGSNTEAFF	TGTGCCAGTAGAGTCCAAACAGGGTCGAACACTGAAGCTTTCTTT
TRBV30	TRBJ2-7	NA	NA	CAWAGGSYEQYF	TGTGCCTGGGCTGGGGGCTCCTACGAGCAGTACTTC
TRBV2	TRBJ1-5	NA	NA	CASRGTFFQPQHF	TGTGCCAGCAGGGGGACATTTTTTCAGCCCCAGCATTTT
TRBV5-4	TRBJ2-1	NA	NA	CASSLGGSEQFF	TGTGCCAGCAGCTTAGGGGGGAGTGAGCAGTTCTTC
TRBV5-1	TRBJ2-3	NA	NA	CASSFGQNTDTQYF	TGCGCCAGCAGCTTCGGCCAGAACACAGATACGCAGTATTTT
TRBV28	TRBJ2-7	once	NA	CASSSRSVQYF	TGTGCCAGCAGTTCCCGGTCGGTGCAGTACTTC
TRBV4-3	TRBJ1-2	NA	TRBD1	CASSRGQGSDYGYTF	TGCGCCAGCAGCCGAGGACAGGGGTCGGACTATGGCTACACCTTC
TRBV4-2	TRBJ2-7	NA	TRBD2	CASSQDEGLHYEQYF	TGTGCCAGCAGCCAAGATGAGGGACTACACTACGAGCAGTACTTC
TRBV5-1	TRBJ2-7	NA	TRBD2	CASSSGLAFSYEQYF	TGCGCCAGCAGCTCGGGACTAGCGTTCTCCTACGAGCAGTACTTC
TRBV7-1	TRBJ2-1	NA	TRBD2	CASSPRWEREGRSSYNEQFF	TGTGCCAGCAGCCCCCGGTGGGAGCGGGAGGGCCGTAGCTCCTACAATGAGCAGTTCTTC
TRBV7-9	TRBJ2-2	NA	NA	CASSLFVGANTGELFF	TGTGCCAGCAGCTTATTCGTCGGGGCGAACACCGGGGAGCTGTTTTTT
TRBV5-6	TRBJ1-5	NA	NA	CASSFSGVSGDQPQHF	TGTGCCAGCAGCTTCTCAGGGGTTAGTGGGGATCAGCCCCAGCATTTT
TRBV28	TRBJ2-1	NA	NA	CASSLLGVNEQFF	TGTGCCAGCAGTTTATTGGGGGTCAATGAGCAGTTCTTC
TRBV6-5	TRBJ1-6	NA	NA	CASSNSGWFSPLHF	TGTGCCAGCAGTAATTCAGGGTGGTTTTCACCCCTCCACTTT
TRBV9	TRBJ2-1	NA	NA	CASSFGLNNEQFF	TGTGCCAGCAGCTTCGGACTAAACAATGAGCAGTTCTTC
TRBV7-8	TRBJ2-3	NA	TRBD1	CASSVYVTGTYSTDTQYF	TGTGCCAGCAGCGTATATGTGACAGGGACCTATAGCACAGATACGCAGTATTTT
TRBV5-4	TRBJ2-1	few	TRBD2	CASSLGLAGAIAEQFF	TGTGCCAGCAGCTTGGGACTAGCGGGAGCGATTGCTGAGCAGTTCTTC
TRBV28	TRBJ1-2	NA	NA	CAVWPEGRGDYGYTF	TGTGCCGTATGGCCCGAGGGAAGGGGCGACTATGGCTACACCTTC
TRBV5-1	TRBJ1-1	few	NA	CASSLGTEAFF	TGCGCCAGCAGCTTGGGCACTGAAGCTTTCTTT